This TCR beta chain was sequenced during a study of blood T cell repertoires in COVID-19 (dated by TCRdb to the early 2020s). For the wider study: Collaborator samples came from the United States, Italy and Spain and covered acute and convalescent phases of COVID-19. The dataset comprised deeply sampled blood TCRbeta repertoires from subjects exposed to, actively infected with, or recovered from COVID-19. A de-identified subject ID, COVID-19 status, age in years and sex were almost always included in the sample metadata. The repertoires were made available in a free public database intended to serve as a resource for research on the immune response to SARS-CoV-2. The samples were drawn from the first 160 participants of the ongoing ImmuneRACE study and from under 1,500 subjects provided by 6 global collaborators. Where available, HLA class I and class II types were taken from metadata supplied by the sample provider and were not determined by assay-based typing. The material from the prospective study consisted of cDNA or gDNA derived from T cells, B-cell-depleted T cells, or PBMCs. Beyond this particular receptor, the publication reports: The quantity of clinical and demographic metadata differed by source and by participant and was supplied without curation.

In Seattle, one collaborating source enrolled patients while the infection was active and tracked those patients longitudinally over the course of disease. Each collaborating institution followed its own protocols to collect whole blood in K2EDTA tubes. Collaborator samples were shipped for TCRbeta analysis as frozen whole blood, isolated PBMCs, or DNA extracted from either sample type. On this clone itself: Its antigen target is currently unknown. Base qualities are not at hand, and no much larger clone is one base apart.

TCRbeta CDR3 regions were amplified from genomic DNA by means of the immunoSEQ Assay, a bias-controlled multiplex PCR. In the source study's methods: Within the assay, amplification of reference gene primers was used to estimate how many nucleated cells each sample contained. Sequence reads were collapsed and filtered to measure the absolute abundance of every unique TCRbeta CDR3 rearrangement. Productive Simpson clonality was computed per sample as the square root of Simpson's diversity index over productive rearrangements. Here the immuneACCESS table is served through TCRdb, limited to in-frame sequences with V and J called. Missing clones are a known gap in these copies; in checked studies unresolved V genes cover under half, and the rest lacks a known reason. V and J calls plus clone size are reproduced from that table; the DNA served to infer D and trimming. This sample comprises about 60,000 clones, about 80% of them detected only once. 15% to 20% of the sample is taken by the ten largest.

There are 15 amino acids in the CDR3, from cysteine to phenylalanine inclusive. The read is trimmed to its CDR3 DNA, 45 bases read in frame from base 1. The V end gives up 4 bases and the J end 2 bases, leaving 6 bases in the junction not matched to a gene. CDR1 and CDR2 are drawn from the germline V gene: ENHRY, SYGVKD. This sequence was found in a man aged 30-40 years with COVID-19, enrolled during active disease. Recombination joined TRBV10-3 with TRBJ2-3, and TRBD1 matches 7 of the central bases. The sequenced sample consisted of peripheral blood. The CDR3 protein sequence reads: CAISVGQGDTDTQYF. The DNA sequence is TGTGCCATCAGTGTAGGGCAGGGGGACACAGATACGCAGTATTTT.